The 8 T cell receptor beta chains listed next were all sequenced from one sample in a study of post-analysis software for immune sequencing data. Whole-study findings and limits: Included in a set of about five TRBV segments more frequent in patients than controls were TRBV5-6, TRBV5-1 and TRBV20-1.

Unique molecular identifiers were present in the TCR beta cDNA libraries. TCRdb ran MiXCR on the PCR reads and lists one entry per CDR3 protein. The sample includes roughly 400,000 distinct CDR3 sequences, approximately 38% of them seen just once. Antigen specificity for these receptors is unknown. Sequencing was performed on blood. Receptors were obtained from a girl aged 2-15 years with multiple sclerosis.

This clonotype appeared many times. The chain couples TRBV10-3 to TRBJ2-1; unclear D gene. This CDR3 has 11 amino acids. Germline values: CDR1 ENHRY, CDR2 SYGVKD. Trimming stripped 4 bases from V and 9 bases from J, with 7 bases between. CDR3 nucleotide sequence: TGTGCCATCAGTGGTTTAAGTGAGCAGTTCTTC. The encoded protein is CAISGLSEQFF.

The rearrangement uses TRBV7-2 and TRBJ1-5; a possible D gene is TRBD1 (6 bases). In germline, CDR1 is SGHTA, CDR2 FQGNSA. The V end was cut by 5 bases, the J end by 3 bases, with 14 bases between. The CDR3 has 15 residues. The CDR3 region is CASSPPTGHNQPQHF. The CDR3 nucleotides are TGTGCCAGCAGCCCACCGACAGGCCACAATCAGCCCCAGCATTTT. Supplemented by reference TRBV7-2 and TRBJ1-5, the full variable domain reads GAGVSQSPSNKVTEKGKDVELRCDPISGHTALYWYRQSLGQGLEFLIYFQGNSAPDKSGLPSDRFSAERTGGSVSTLTIQRTQQEDSAVYLCASSPPTGHNQPQHFGDGTRLSIL.

This clonotype was detected a few times. J is TRBJ2-3 and V is TRBV28; D unclear. The germline V gene has CDR1 MDHEN and CDR2 SYDVKM. CDR3 length: 13 amino acids. Trimming took off 2 bases at V and 4 bases at J, with 7 bases between the two ends. CDR3 DNA: TGTGCCAGCAGTTTACGCACCCCAGATACGCAGTATTTT. Amino acid sequence: CASSLRTPDTQYF.

The gene calls are TRBV28 and TRBJ2-7, with a possible D match to TRBD1 (6 bases). Per the germline V gene, CDR1 is MDHEN and CDR2 is SYDVKM. Trimming removed 1 base from V and 0 bases from J, with 13 bases in between. The CDR3 sequence is 16 residues long. The DNA for the CDR3 is TGTGCCAGCAGTTTATCCGGGACACCGAGCTCCTACGAGCAGTACTTC. It is translated as CASSLSGTPSSYEQYF.

This chain links TRBV10-3 with TRBJ1-5; D remains ambiguous. Deletions cut 3 bases from V and 1 base from J, with 7 bases between. The CDR3 spans 14 residues. Germline values: CDR1 ENHRY, CDR2 SYGVKD. The CDR3 spells CAISEAGSNQPQHF. For the CDR3, the DNA is TGTGCCATCAGTGAAGCGGGGAGCAATCAGCCCCAGCATTTT.

The rearrangement uses TRBV3-1 and TRBJ2-3; 13 bases fit TRBD2. The CDR3 consists of 19 residues. Germline-derived CDR1 and CDR2 are LGHDT and YNNKEL (reference sequence). V shed 2 bases, J shed 4 bases, and the junction held 12 bases outside the gene matches. The CDR3 sequence: CASSQLTIGLAGASDTQYF. In nucleotides, the CDR3 is TGTGCCAGCAGCCAACTTACGATCGGACTAGCGGGGGCCTCAGATACGCAGTATTTT.

This clonotype was observed a handful of times. The CDR3 loop reads CASNLLLHQGRAMDYTF. The DNA for the CDR3 is TGTGCCAGCAACCTACTCTTACACCAGGGCAGGGCTATGGACTACACCTTC. The chain carries TRBV12-3 or TRBV12-4 and TRBJ1-2; TRBD1 is a possible D gene (5 bases). The V end lost 7 bases, the J end lost 10 bases, and 31 bases lay between the germline ends. The CDR3 is 17 amino acids.

This rearrangement joins TRBV7-9 to TRBJ2-6, with a tentative D call TRBD2 (5 bases). V dropped 3 bases and J dropped 0 bases, with 12 bases sitting between them. The CDR3 length is 17 residues. In germline, CDR1 is SEHNR, CDR2 FQNEAQ (reference sequence). DNA of the CDR3: TGTGCCAGCAGCTTTAGGAAGCGGAGCTCTGGGGCCAACGTCCTGACTTTC. It specifies CASSFRKRSSGANVLTF. Full variable domain (remainder filled in from reference TRBV7-9 and TRBJ2-6): DTGVSQNPRHKITKRGQNVTFRCDPISEHNRLYWYRQTLGQGPEFLTYFQNEAQLEKSRLLSDRFSAERPKGSFSTLEIQRTEQGDSAMYLCASSFRKRSSGANVLTFGAGSRLTVL.